Below, one T cell receptor beta chain is given with its context. Its cognate antigen has yet to be identified. The cohort comprised around 700 healthy bone marrow donors. Cohort members were all nominally healthy when sampled, although unrecorded immune exposures were likely present. The donor was CMV seronegative and belonged to the group of 350 or so seronegative cohort members. A peripheral blood sample was collected from each donor, and TCR beta sequencing was performed on peripheral blood mononuclear cells. The Qiagen DNeasy Blood Extraction Kit was used to extract genomic DNA from the blood cell samples. These data come from a study of cytomegalovirus exposure and HLA in healthy donors (TCRdb year 2017). Context from the whole study: According to an earlier analysis of around 600 of the donors, 150 million to 200 million T cells yielded some 110 million unique TCR beta sequences and around 300 Gb of sequence data. Of the roughly 400 genotyped donors, over 70% fell in the genetic ancestry cluster associated with self-reported Caucasian donors. A few DR-DQ haplotypes were treated as single units for association and clustering because of strong linkage in the cohort. A later analysis re-examined previously published TCR beta repertoires from hundreds of donors and added high-resolution HLA genotyping to investigate patterns of TCR occurrence. Rather than drawing on any new phenotypic data, the later analysis identified candidate immune exposures from TCR beta sequences and the way those sequences occurred across donors. Donor age, sex, ethnicity and CMV serostatus were compiled alongside the repertoire data. Besides the first cohort of roughly 660 subjects, a separate validation cohort made up of roughly 130 different subjects was used. The aim of the study was to test whether cataloging public T cell receptors could identify signatures of past pathogen exposure. A later genetic analysis took genome-wide SNP genotypes for about 55% of the roughly 670 donors and used that subset as a discovery cohort. Typing coverage differed by locus: A, B, C, DRB1 and DQB1 were typed in about 620-630 donors, DQA1 in approximately 520, DPA1 in over 600, and DPB1 in just under 490. High-throughput TCR immunosequencing, statistical association of individual TCRs with disease status, and machine learning were combined to predict cytomegalovirus infection status. About 320 gigabases of sequencing data and tens of millions of unique TCR sequences were included in an early release covering roughly 600 HLA-typed donors. All discovery cohort repertoires had been generated on a single sequencing platform. In an earlier analysis of 500 to 650 of the donors, high-throughput TCR beta sequencing was used to judge whether each TCR beta V gene segment behaved as functional or pseudogenic. Both class I and class II loci were covered by HLA typing, at four-digit resolution. On average, 235,054 unique TCR beta nucleotide sequences were sequenced per donor among 398 genotyped donors of the cohort, with around 19% of those sequences being non-productive. The T cell repertoires of about 700 subjects were profiled by immunosequencing and related to cytomegalovirus serostatus. The full study reports these points: Most TCR sequences were seen in very few donors, while some public TCRs were found in many individuals. A further reported finding was that TCR beta sequences accurately predicted the HLA-A and HLA-B alleles for most subjects in the first cohort. A later analysis associated about 16,000 TCR beta sequences with specific HLA alleles at a false discovery rate of 0.05. According to a later genetic analysis, donors in an Asian-associated ancestry cluster had fewer N-insertions in productive TCRs than the approximately 710-donor mean. Compared with equally common non-associated chains, HLA-associated TCR beta chains in a later analysis were more clonally expanded and had lower generation probabilities. Because HLA typing was unavailable for some donors at each locus, only the typed subset was used in association tests. When HLA alleles, especially DR and DQ, strongly co-occurred, TCR associations were difficult to assign to individual alleles. In the study, 150 to 200 TCR beta chains were listed as associated with cytomegalovirus. The sequencing pipeline was judged likely to have produced a cluster of highly shared sequence variants as a technical artifact. An association between a missense DCLRE1C variant and V-gene and J-gene trimming of TCR beta chains was found in a later genetic analysis and replicated in an independent cohort. According to a later analysis, TCR association rates differed among HLA loci, with DRB1 alleles showing the most associated TCRs and HLA-C alleles showing the fewest. The classifier was reported to diagnose cytomegalovirus status with high specificity and sensitivity in both the original cohort and the validation cohort. Presence/absence analyses assumed roughly uniform sequencing depth across donors, an assumption that may not hold. The authors suggested that the approach could potentially be generalized to other disease states and immunological phenotypes. In a later analysis, most CMV-associated TCR beta chains were found to appear HLA-restricted, with HLA associations seemingly driven largely by CMV exposure. Three of the identified cytomegalovirus-associated TCR beta chains were confirmed in vitro to be specific for cytomegalovirus antigens. In a later analysis, several top co-occurrence clusters were reported to appear linked to parvovirus B19, influenza, CMV and Epstein-Barr virus. Only TCR beta chains were sequenced in this cohort, and the absence of alpha or paired-chain data limited detectable features. CMV serostatus was the only immune exposure information available for the cohort. Some IMGT-functional V segments, including TRBV6-2 and TRBV6-3, could not be told apart with the 87-base-pair reads, so those segments were excluded. Correlated functional status among segregating V segments might be attributable to linkage disequilibrium, but an unknown experimental factor could not be ruled out. In an earlier analysis of around 500 of the donors, most TCR beta V segments appeared in productive rearrangements about 90% or about 30% of the time, broadly matching IMGT annotations. Seventeen rarely observed V segments, including chromosome 9 orphons, were excluded from the earlier analysis of almost 600 of the donors because counts were too low.

The library came from the immunoSEQ multiplex PCR assay. A mixture of 60 forward primers for TCR Vbeta segments and 13 reverse primers for TCR Jbeta segments was used in the multiplex PCR. A multiplex PCR assay on genomic DNA amplified the CDR3 region of rearranged TCR beta genes. The amplified TCR beta libraries were sequenced on the Illumina HiSeq System as 87-base-pair reads. As for how the authors treated the data: In a later analysis, roughly 80 million unique TCR beta chains were counted across the roughly 670 repertoires, and roughly 10 million of these chains were shared by at least two donors. To remove PCR and sequencing errors, raw reads were error-corrected and collapsed into unique sequences using a nearest-neighbor algorithm that merged closely related sequences. To assign V, D and J gene segments, CDR3 sequences were aligned to IMGT reference sequences. Each retained sequence needed at least a six-nucleotide match to both a V gene segment and a J gene segment. A rearrangement was called productive if the CDR3 had no stop codons and remained in frame with V and J, and every other rearrangement was called non-productive. CDR3 was defined according to IMGT convention as the region running from the second conserved V-encoded cysteine to the conserved J-encoded phenylalanine. In an earlier analysis of more than 550 of the donors, sequences lacking an unambiguous match to a single V gene segment were excluded. An earlier analysis of 550 to 650 of the donors classified V segments as functional when productive rearrangements were above 56.7% and as segregating when the standard deviation between donors was above 5%. A statistical classification framework was built for diagnosing cytomegalovirus status from the catalog of TCR beta chain sequences. V and J gene assignment, in a later analysis, came from comparing TCR nucleotide sequences with IMGT/GENE-DB human TR gene sequences. Using the TCRdist pipeline, a later analysis assigned CDR3 sequences along with most-parsimonious VDJ recombination scenarios. In a later analysis, every TCR beta chain was defined by the combination of its CDR3 amino acid sequence and its V-gene family, and reads without a unique V-gene family were dropped. In a later analysis, 450 to 600 highly shared, low-generation-probability nucleotide sequences were removed to address suspected cross-contamination and a sequencing artifact. In a later analysis, a clonal expansion index was calculated for each public chain from normalized within-repertoire ranks of inferred template counts. A later analysis computed generation probabilities with a VDJ recombination model fitted to out-of-frame rearrangements, and checked the results against IGoR. In a later analysis, TCR-TCR, TCR-HLA and TCR-CMV co-occurrence was scored with hypergeometric tests, and a repertoire-size bias correction was applied to TCR pairs. A later analysis estimated false discovery rates by permuting HLA or CMV assignments 20 times. A later analysis grouped co-occurring TCRs with DBSCAN, adding TCRdist sequence similarity when clustering within HLA-allele-positive subsets. Repertoires with fewer than 30,000 or more than 120,000 public chains, plus five repertoires with anomalous nucleotide sharing, were excluded from co-occurrence clustering. TCRdb took over this immuneACCESS table, retaining in-frame rearrangements with V and J assigned. Such tables are incomplete; in checked studies, under half of the missing clones stem from an unresolved V gene, and the remainder is unexplained. V and J calls and clone size are given by that table; D and trimming were obtained from the DNA. The sample table records tens of thousands of clones. The ten biggest clones cover approximately 4.3% of the sample.

Trimmed from V: 8 bases; trimmed from J: 4 bases; junction bases lacking a gene match: 13. Via the germline V gene (reference sequence), CDR1 is GTSNPN and CDR2 SVGIG. The CDR3 covers 15 residues, taking in both the cysteine and the phenylalanine. Of the read, only the CDR3 DNA is kept; its 45 bases are in frame from base 1. This chain is built from TRBV30 and TRBJ2-1; 8 central bases correspond to TRBD2. The TCR was taken from a male donor in good health and CMV-seronegative. The sample was PBMCs. DNA sequence: TGTGCCGGGACTTCTACGGGGGGGCGGTACAATGAGCAGTTCTTC. It is translated as CAGTSTGGRYNEQFF.